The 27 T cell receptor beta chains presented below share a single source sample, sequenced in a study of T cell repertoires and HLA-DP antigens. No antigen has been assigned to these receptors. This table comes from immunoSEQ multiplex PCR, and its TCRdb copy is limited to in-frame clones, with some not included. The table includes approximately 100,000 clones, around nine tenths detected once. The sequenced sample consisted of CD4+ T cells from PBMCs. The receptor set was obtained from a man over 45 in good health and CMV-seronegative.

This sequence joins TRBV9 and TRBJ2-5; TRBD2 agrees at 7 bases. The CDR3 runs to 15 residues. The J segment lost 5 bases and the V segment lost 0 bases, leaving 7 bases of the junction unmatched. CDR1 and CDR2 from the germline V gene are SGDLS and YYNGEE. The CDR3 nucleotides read TGTGCCAGCAGCGTAGGTCTAGCGGTAGGGGAGACCCAGTACTTC. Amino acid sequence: CASSVGLAVGETQYF. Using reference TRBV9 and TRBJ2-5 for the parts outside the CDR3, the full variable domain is DSGVTQTPKHLITATGQRVTLRCSPRSGDLSVYWYQQSLDQGLQFLIQYYNGEERAKGNILERFSAQQFPDLHSELNLSSLELGDSALYFCASSVGLAVGETQYFGPGTRLLVL.

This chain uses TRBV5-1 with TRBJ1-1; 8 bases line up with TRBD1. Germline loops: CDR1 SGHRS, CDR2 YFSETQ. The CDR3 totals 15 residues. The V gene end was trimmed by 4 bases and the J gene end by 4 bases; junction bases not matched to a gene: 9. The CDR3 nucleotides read TGCGCCAGCAGCGGTTCCAGGGGGCTCGGCACTGAAGCTTTCTTT. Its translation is CASSGSRGLGTEAFF.

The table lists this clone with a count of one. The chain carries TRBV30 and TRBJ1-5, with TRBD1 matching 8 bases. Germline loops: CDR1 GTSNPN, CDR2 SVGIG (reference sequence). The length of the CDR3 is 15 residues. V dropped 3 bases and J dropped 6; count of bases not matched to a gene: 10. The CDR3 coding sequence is TGTGCCTGGAGCACTCGGACAGGGAAGTCTCAGCCCCAGCATTTT. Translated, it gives CAWSTRTGKSQPQHF.

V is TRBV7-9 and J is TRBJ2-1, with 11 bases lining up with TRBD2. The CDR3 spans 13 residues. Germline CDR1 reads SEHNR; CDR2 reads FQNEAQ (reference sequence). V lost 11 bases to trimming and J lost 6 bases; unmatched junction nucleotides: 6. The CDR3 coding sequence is TGTGCCGGAGGACTAGCGGGCCCCAATGAGCAGTTCTTC. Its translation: CAGGLAGPNEQFF. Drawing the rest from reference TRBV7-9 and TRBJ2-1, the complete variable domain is DTGVSQNPRHKITKRGQNVTFRCDPISEHNRLYWYRQTLGQGPEFLTYFQNEAQLEKSRLLSDRFSAERPKGSFSTLEIQRTEQGDSAMYLCAGGLAGPNEQFFGPGTRLTVL.

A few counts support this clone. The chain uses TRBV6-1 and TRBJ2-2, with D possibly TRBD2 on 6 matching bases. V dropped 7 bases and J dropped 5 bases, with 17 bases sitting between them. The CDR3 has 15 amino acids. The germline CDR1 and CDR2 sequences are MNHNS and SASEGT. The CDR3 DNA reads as TGTGCCAGCAAAGTGGTTCTGGGGGGTACCGGGGAGCTGTTTTTT. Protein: CASKVVLGGTGELFF.

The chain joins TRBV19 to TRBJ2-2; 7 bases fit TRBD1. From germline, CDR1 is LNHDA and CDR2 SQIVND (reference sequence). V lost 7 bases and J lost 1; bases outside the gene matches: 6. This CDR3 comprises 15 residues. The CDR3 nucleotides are TGTGCCAGTACGGGACGGACAGGGAACACCGGGGAGCTGTTTTTT. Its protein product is CASTGRTGNTGELFF.

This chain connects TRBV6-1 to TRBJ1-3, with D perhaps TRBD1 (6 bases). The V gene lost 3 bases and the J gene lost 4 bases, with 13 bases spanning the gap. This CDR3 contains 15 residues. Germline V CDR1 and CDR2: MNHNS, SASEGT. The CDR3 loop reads CASSDTGTPGNTIYF. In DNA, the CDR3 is TGTGCCAGCAGTGACACCGGGACACCGGGAAACACCATATATTTT.

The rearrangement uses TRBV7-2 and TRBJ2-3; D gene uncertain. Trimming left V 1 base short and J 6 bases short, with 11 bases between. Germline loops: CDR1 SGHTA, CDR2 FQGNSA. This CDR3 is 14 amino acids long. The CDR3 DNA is TGTGCCAGCAGCTTAGATCCAGGTGTGGATACGCAGTATTTT. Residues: CASSLDPGVDTQYF. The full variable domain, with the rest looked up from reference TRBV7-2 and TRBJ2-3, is GAGVSQSPSNKVTEKGKDVELRCDPISGHTALYWYRQSLGQGLEFLIYFQGNSAPDKSGLPSDRFSAERTGGSVSTLTIQRTQQEDSAVYLCASSLDPGVDTQYFGPGTRLTVL.

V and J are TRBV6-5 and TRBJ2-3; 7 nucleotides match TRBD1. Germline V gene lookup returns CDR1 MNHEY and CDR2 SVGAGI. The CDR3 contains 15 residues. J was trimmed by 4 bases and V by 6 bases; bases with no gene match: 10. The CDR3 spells CASRETPGQSDTQYF. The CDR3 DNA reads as TGTGCCAGCAGGGAAACCCCGGGACAGTCAGATACGCAGTATTTT.

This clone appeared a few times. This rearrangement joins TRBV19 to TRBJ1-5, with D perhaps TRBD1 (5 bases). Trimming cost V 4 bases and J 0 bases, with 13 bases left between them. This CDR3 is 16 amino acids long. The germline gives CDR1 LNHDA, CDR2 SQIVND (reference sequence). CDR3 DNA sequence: TGTGCCAGTAGTACTACTGGGGGTCATAGCAATCAGCCCCAGCATTTT. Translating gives CASSTTGGHSNQPQHF.

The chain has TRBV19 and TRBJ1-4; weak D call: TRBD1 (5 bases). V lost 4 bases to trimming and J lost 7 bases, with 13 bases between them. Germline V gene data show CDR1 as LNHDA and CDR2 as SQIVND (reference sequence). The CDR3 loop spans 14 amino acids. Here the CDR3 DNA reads TGTGCCAGTAGTAGGGGGGGAGCTGCTGAAAAACTGTTTTTT. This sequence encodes CASSRGGAAEKLFF.

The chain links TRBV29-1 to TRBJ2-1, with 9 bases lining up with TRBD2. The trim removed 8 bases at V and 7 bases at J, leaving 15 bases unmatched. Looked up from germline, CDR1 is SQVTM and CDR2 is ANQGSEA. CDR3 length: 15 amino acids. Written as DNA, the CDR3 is TGCAGCCCACGCCGTTTTGCGGGAGGGAGTAATGAGCAGTTCTTC. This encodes CSPRRFAGGSNEQFF.

CDR3 loop: CASSLNPAGGANTQYF. The CDR3 DNA reads as TGTGCCAGCAGCTTAAACCCCGCAGGGGGCGCGAATACGCAGTATTTT. V usage is TRBV7-3 and J usage is TRBJ2-3, with TRBD1 matching over 8 bases. J gave up 7 bases and V 1 base, and 10 bases lay outside the gene matches. CDR3 size: 16 residues. Germline CDR1 is SGHTA and CDR2 is FQGTGA.

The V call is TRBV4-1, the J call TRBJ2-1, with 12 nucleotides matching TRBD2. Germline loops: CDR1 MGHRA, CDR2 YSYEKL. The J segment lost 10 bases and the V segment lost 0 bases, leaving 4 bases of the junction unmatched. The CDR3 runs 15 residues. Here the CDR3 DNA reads TGCGCCAGCAGCCAAGAGGGACTAGCGGGCGGCGAGCAGTTCTTC. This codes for CASSQEGLAGGEQFF.

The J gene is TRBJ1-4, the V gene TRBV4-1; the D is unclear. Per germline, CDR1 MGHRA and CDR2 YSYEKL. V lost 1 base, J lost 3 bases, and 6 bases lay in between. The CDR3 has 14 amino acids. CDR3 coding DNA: TGCGCCAGCAGCCAAGGGGATGCTAATGAAAAACTGTTTTTT. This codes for CASSQGDANEKLFF.

The CDR3 coding sequence is TGTGCCAGCAGCTTCCGGGACAGATACACAGATACGCAGTATTTT. Its translation is CASSFRDRYTDTQYF. The chain carries TRBV5-5 and TRBJ2-3; 7 bases line up with TRBD1. CDR3 length: 15 residues. Germline values: CDR1 SGHKS, CDR2 YYEKEE (reference sequence). The V segment lost 2 bases and the J segment 2 bases; nucleotides outside the gene matches: 5.

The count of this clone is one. The CDR3 DNA reads TGTGCCAGTAGTATAGTTTGGGACCAATACTCCAATGAGCAGTTCTTC. Protein sequence: CASSIVWDQYSNEQFF. The chain carries TRBV19 and TRBJ2-1; D is tentatively TRBD1 or TRBD2 (5 bases each). The CDR3 loop spans 16 amino acids. Germline loops: CDR1 LNHDA, CDR2 SQIVND (reference sequence). V gave up 1 base and J gave up 6 bases, with 16 bases separating them.

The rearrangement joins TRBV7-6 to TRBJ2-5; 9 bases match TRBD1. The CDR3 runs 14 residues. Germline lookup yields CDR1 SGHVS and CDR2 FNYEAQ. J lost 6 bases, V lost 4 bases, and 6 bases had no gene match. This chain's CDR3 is CASSWGTGLQTQYF. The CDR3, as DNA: TGTGCCAGCAGCTGGGGGACAGGGTTGCAGACCCAGTACTTC. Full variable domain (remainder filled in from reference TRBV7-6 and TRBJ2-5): GAGVSQSPRYKVTKRGQDVALRCDPISGHVSLYWYRQALGQGPEFLTYFNYEAQQDKSGLPNDRFSAERPEGSISTLTIQRTEQRDSAMYRCASSWGTGLQTQYFGPGTRLLVL.

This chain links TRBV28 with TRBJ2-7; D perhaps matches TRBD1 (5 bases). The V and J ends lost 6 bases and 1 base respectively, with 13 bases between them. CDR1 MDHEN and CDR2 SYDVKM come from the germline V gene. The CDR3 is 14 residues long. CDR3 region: CASSLTAGSYEQYF. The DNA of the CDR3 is TGTGCCAGCAGCCTGACGGCAGGGTCCTACGAGCAGTACTTC. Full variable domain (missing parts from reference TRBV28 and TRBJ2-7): DVKVTQSSRYLVKRTGEKVFLECVQDMDHENMFWYRQDPGLGLRLIYFSYDVKMKEKGDIPEGYSVSREKKERFSLILESASTNQTSMYLCASSLTAGSYEQYFGPGTRLTVT.

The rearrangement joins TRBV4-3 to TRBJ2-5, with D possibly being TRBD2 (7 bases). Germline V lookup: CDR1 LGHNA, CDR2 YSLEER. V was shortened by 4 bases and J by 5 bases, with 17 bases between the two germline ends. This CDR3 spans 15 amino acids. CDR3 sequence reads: CASSPRTAGGETQYF. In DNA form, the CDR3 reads TGCGCCAGCAGCCCCAGGACAGCCGGGGGGGAGACCCAGTACTTC.

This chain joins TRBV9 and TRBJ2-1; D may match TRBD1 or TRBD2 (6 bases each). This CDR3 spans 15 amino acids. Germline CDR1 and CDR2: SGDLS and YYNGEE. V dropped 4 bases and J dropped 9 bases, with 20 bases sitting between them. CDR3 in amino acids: CASSITSLQGTEQFF. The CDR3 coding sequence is TGTGCCAGCAGCATAACTAGCTTACAGGGTACTGAGCAGTTCTTC.

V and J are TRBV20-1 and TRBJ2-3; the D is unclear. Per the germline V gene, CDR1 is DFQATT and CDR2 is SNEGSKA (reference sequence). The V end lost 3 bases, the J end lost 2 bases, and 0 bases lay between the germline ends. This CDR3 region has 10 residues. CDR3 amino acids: CSASTDTQYF. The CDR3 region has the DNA TGCAGTGCTAGCACAGATACGCAGTATTTT.

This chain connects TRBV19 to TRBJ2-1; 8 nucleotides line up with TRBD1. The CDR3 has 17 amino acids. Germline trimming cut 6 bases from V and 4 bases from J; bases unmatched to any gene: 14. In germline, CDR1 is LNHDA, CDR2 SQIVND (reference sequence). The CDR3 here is CASRDRQGRSGYNEQFF. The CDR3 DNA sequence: TGTGCCAGTAGGGATCGACAGGGGCGAAGTGGTTACAATGAGCAGTTCTTC.

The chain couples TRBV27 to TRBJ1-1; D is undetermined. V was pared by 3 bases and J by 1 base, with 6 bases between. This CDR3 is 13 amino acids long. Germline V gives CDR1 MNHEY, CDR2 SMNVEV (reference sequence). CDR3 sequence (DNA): TGTGCCAGCAGTTTTCGGGGGAACACTGAAGCTTTCTTT. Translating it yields CASSFRGNTEAFF.

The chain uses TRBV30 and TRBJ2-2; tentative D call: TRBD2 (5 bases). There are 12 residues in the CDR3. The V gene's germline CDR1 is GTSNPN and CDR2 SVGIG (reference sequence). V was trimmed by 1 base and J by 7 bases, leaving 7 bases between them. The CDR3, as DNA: TGTGCCTGGAGTGGAGGGAGCGGGGAGCTGTTTTTT. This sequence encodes CAWSGGSGELFF.

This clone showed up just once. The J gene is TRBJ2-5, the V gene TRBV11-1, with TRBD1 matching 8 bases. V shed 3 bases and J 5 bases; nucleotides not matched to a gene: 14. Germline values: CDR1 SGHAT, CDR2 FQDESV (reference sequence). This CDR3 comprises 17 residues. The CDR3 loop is CASSFVAGQGISETQYF. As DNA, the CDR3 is TGTGCCAGCAGCTTTGTCGCTGGACAGGGCATAAGCGAGACCCAGTACTTC.

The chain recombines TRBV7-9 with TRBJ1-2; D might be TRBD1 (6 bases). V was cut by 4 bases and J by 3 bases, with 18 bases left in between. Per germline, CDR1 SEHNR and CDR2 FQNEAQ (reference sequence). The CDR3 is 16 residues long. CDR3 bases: TGTGCCAGCAGCTCAGAAGTTGGGGGGCAGGACTATGGCTACACCTTC. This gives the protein CASSSEVGGQDYGYTF.